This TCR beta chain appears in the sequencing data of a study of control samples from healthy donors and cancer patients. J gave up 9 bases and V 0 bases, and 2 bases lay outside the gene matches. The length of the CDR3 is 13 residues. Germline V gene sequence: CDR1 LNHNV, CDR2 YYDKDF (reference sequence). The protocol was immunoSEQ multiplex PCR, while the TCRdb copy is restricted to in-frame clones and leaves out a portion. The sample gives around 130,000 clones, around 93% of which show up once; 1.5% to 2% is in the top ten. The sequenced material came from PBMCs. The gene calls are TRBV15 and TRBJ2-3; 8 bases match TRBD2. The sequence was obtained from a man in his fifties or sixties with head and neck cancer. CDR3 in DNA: TGTGCCACCAGCAGAGACCCTAGCGGGACGCAGTATTTT. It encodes CATSRDPSGTQYF.